The 23 T cell receptor beta chains below all came from one sample that was sequenced in a study of Ad26.COV2.S vaccination and SARS-CoV-2 variants. Treatment: 15 to 20 received Ad26.COV2.S at low or high dose, single or two shots; 5 received placebo; per-sample allocation not given. Repertoires come from day 63 after the first vaccine or placebo injection. TCRdb keeps only in-frame clones here, not all; method: immunoSEQ multiplex PCR. The sample includes 400,000 to 450,000 clones, about nine tenths of them seen just once. Source: peripheral blood, taken in a trial of Ad26.COV2.S vaccine versus placebo. Receptors originate from a person aged 18-65 years who received the Ad26.COV2.S COVID-19 vaccine or a placebo.

The chain uses TRBV30 and TRBJ2-2; D is unresolved. Between the trimmed V and J ends, which lost 7 bases and 0 bases, there was a span of 9 bases. CDR1 and CDR2 from the germline V gene are GTSNPN and SVGIG (reference sequence). There are 13 residues in the CDR3. The CDR3 nucleotides read TGTGCCTTCTCTATCTCGAACACCGGGGAGCTGTTTTTT. Amino acid sequence: CAFSISNTGELFF.

J is TRBJ2-7 and V is TRBV7-9, with D perhaps being TRBD1 or TRBD2 (6 bases each). The CDR3 extends over 15 amino acids. Trimming removed 7 bases at V and 5 bases at J, with 21 bases between. Germline loops: CDR1 SEHNR, CDR2 FQNEAQ (reference sequence). CDR3 bases: TGTGCCAGCACCCCATCTATTGGGGGGCGGAACGAGCAGTACTTC. This codes for CASTPSIGGRNEQYF.

The CDR3 sequence: CASSLEGGWEETQYF. In DNA form, the CDR3 reads TGCGCCAGCAGCTTGGAAGGGGGATGGGAGGAGACCCAGTACTTC. This chain links TRBV5-1 with TRBJ2-5; D possibly corresponds to TRBD1 (6 bases). The CDR3 has 15 residues. Trimming pared 0 bases from V and 5 bases from J, leaving 14 bases between. Germline lookup yields CDR1 SGHRS and CDR2 YFSETQ.

This clone was observed a single time. This chain connects TRBV27 to TRBJ1-1; possibly TRBD1 for D (5 bases). V lost 5 bases to trimming and J lost 1 base, with 17 bases between them. The CDR3 is made up of 16 amino acids. Germline assignment: CDR1 MNHEY and CDR2 SMNVEV (reference sequence). The CDR3 spells CASSAIPGLWNTEAFF. The CDR3 DNA is TGTGCCAGCAGTGCAATACCGGGACTTTGGAACACTGAAGCTTTCTTT.

The chain is built from TRBV2 and TRBJ1-2, with 8 bases matching TRBD1. With 4 bases clipped from V and 4 bases from J, the junction kept 8 bases outside the gene matches. Germline V gives CDR1 SNHLY, CDR2 FYNNEI. The CDR3 totals 15 residues. CDR3 protein: CASSGGQASFYGYTF. Here the CDR3 DNA reads TGTGCCAGCAGTGGGGGACAGGCCTCGTTCTATGGCTACACCTTC.

The rearrangement joins TRBV11-2 to TRBJ1-2; 9 bases are a match to TRBD1. CDR1 SGHAT and CDR2 FQNNGV come from the germline V gene. There are 17 residues in the CDR3. The V and J ends lost 5 bases and 4 bases, in that order; junction bases with no gene match: 14. The CDR3 DNA reads TGTGCCAGCAGCCGAGGCACCATGACAGGGGGGAGCTATGGCTACACCTTC. This codes for CASSRGTMTGGSYGYTF.

The chain employs TRBV29-1 and TRBJ2-1; unclear D gene. The CDR3 runs 13 residues. Trimming stripped 4 bases from V and 3 bases from J, with 10 bases between. Germline lookup yields CDR1 SQVTM and CDR2 ANQGSEA. CDR3 bases: TGCAGCGTTGGCGATGCAGGCTACAATGAGCAGTTCTTC. Protein: CSVGDAGYNEQFF.

This chain connects TRBV18 to TRBJ2-7; D not resolved. The V gene lost 3 bases and the J gene lost 2 bases, with 5 bases spanning the gap. This CDR3 has 12 amino acids. Germline assignment: CDR1 KGHSH and CDR2 LQKENI. The CDR3 DNA sequence: TGTGCCAGCTCACCCCAGACCTACGAGCAGTACTTC. This translates into CASSPQTYEQYF.

The chain carries TRBV5-5 and TRBJ2-7, with D possibly matching TRBD1 (6 bases). The V gene's germline CDR1 is SGHKS and CDR2 YYEKEE (reference sequence). This CDR3 has 18 residues. V was pared by 5 bases and J by 1 base, with 25 bases between. CDR3 region: CASRRIWGPTDVSYEQYF. The CDR3 DNA reads TGTGCCAGCAGGCGCATCTGGGGGCCCACGGACGTGTCCTACGAGCAGTACTTC.

As to this clone: The sample carries other DNA sequences with the same CDR3. This rearrangement joins TRBV27 to TRBJ1-1; tentatively, D is TRBD1 (5 bases). This CDR3 has 14 amino acids. V lost 5 bases and J 0 bases, leaving 10 bases between the germline ends. Germline V CDR1 and CDR2: MNHEY, SMNVEV (reference sequence). The CDR3 sequence: CASSPPGLNTEAFF. DNA of the CDR3: TGTGCCAGCAGTCCTCCGGGGCTGAACACTGAAGCTTTCTTT.

This clone has a single count. The genes are TRBV6-4 and TRBJ2-1; weak D call: TRBD2 (6 bases). CDR3 length equals 16 residues. V was shortened by 0 bases and J by 4 bases, with 13 bases between the two germline ends. Per germline, CDR1 MRHNA and CDR2 SNTAGT. CDR3 nucleotide sequence: TGTGCCAGCAGTGACTCGGCGGGACTGAAATACAATGAGCAGTTCTTC. It is translated as CASSDSAGLKYNEQFF.

The rearrangement links TRBV5-1 to TRBJ2-3; a possible D gene is TRBD1 (6 bases). CDR3 length: 16 residues. The germline gives CDR1 SGHRS, CDR2 YFSETQ. The germline V and J ends were trimmed by 3 bases and 0 bases, with 14 bases remaining between them. CDR3 sequence reads: CASSSTGQRSTDTQYF. In DNA form, the CDR3 reads TGCGCCAGCAGCTCGACCGGACAGAGGAGCACAGATACGCAGTATTTT.

The V and J genes are TRBV5-1 and TRBJ2-7; 12 positions match TRBD1. With 3 bases clipped from V and 6 bases from J, the junction kept 4 bases outside the gene matches. CDR1 is SGHRS, CDR2 YFSETQ, per germline. The CDR3 is 14 amino acids. The CDR3, as DNA: TGCGCCAGCAGCTGGGGACAGGGGGCGGGCGAGCAGTACTTC. This codes for CASSWGQGAGEQYF. The full variable domain, completed using reference TRBV5-1 and TRBJ2-7, is KAGVTQTPRYLIKTRGQQVTLSCSPISGHRSVSWYQQTPGQGLQFLFEYFSETQRNKGNFPGRFSGRQFSNSRSEMNVSTLELGDSALYLCASSWGQGAGEQYFGPGTRLTVT.

The chain uses TRBV11-2 and TRBJ2-3, with D maybe TRBD2 (6 bases). The germline CDR1 and CDR2 sequences are SGHAT and FQNNGV. The length of the CDR3 is 16 residues. Deletions cut 11 bases from V and 0 bases from J, with 21 bases between. The DNA of the CDR3 is TGTGCCGGGAGCGGGCCTAATTCCTCTAGCACAGATACGCAGTATTTT. This sequence encodes CAGSGPNSSSTDTQYF.

The rearrangement links TRBV28 to TRBJ2-1; possibly TRBD2 for D (5 bases). Deletions cut 4 bases from V and 3 bases from J, with 13 bases between. In germline, CDR1 is MDHEN, CDR2 SYDVKM. This CDR3 is built from 15 residues. Here the CDR3 DNA reads TGTGCCAGCAGTTCTCCAGCAGGACTCTACAATGAGCAGTTCTTC. This encodes CASSSPAGLYNEQFF. The complete variable domain, with remaining parts taken from reference TRBV28 and TRBJ2-1, reads DVKVTQSSRYLVKRTGEKVFLECVQDMDHENMFWYRQDPGLGLRLIYFSYDVKMKEKGDIPEGYSVSREKKERFSLILESASTNQTSMYLCASSSPAGLYNEQFFGPGTRLTVL.

The chain has TRBV7-2 and TRBJ2-2; 8 bases fit TRBD1. Trimming took 1 base from V and 7 from J; bases not matched to a gene: 11. Germline CDR1 reads SGHTA; CDR2 reads FQGNSA. The CDR3 has 17 residues. CDR3 in DNA: TGTGCCAGCAGCTTAGGAGGGACAGGAAGAATCGGCGGGGAGCTGTTTTTT. Translation: CASSLGGTGRIGGELFF.

The CDR3 DNA sequence: TGTGCCAGCAGACCGACATTTCGGGCTGAAGCTTTCTTT. Translation: CASRPTFRAEAFF. The genes are TRBV28 and TRBJ1-1, with no clear D. V was pared by 6 bases and J by 6 bases, with 14 bases between. This CDR3 has 13 amino acids. From germline, CDR1 is MDHEN and CDR2 SYDVKM.

The chain combines TRBV2 with TRBJ2-7; TRBD1 aligns across 8 bases. V lost 6 bases, J lost 5 bases, and 12 bases stayed unmatched. The germline gives CDR1 SNHLY, CDR2 FYNNEI. CDR3 length: 15 amino acids. The CDR3 region is CASRDRTGHTNEQYF. The CDR3 DNA reads TGTGCCAGCAGGGACAGGACAGGGCATACAAACGAGCAGTACTTC.

This sequence joins TRBV18 and TRBJ1-2; D gene unclear. V dropped 5 bases and J dropped 3 bases, with 10 bases sitting between them. Germline V gene data show CDR1 as KGHSH and CDR2 as LQKENI. This CDR3 has 13 amino acids. CDR3 nucleotide sequence: TGTGCCAGCTCAGCGGACGCATACTATGGCTACACCTTC. Encoded protein: CASSADAYYGYTF.

In this sample, this clone turned up once. J is TRBJ2-1 and V is TRBV25-1; TRBD1 agrees at 8 bases. J was trimmed by 3 bases and V by 8 bases; bases with no gene match: 3. CDR1 and CDR2 from the germline V gene are MGHDK and SYGVNS. CDR3 length: 13 residues. For the CDR3, the DNA is TGTGCCAGCGGCGGGACAGGCTACAATGAGCAGTTCTTC. Translation gives CASGGTGYNEQFF.

This clone was recorded once. The rearrangement joins TRBV4-3 to TRBJ1-2; 8 bases agree with TRBD1. The ends lost 4 bases at V and 4 bases at J; junction bases unmatched: 11. This CDR3 spans 16 amino acids. Germline values: CDR1 LGHNA, CDR2 YSLEER. The CDR3 here is CASSPVTAGGVYGYTF. The CDR3 nucleotides are TGCGCCAGCAGCCCGGTTACGGCAGGGGGCGTCTATGGCTACACCTTC.

The chain recombines TRBV7-9 with TRBJ1-2, with TRBD1 as a possible D gene (5 bases). The CDR3 has 11 residues. Looked up from germline, CDR1 is SEHNR and CDR2 is FQNEAQ (reference sequence). V shed 5 bases and J shed 8 bases, with 9 bases lying between them. As DNA, the CDR3 is TGTGCCAGCAGCGAAGGGGCAGGCTACACCTTC. Its translation: CASSEGAGYTF.

The chain recombines TRBV7-8 with TRBJ1-1; possible D gene TRBD1, 5 bases. Germline assignment: CDR1 SGHVS and CDR2 FQNEAQ. This CDR3 spans 14 amino acids. V lost 5 bases to trimming and J lost 7 bases, with 17 bases between them. The CDR3 loop reads CASSRATEYFEAFF. CDR3 DNA sequence: TGTGCCAGCAGCCGAGCGACAGAGTATTTTGAAGCTTTCTTT.